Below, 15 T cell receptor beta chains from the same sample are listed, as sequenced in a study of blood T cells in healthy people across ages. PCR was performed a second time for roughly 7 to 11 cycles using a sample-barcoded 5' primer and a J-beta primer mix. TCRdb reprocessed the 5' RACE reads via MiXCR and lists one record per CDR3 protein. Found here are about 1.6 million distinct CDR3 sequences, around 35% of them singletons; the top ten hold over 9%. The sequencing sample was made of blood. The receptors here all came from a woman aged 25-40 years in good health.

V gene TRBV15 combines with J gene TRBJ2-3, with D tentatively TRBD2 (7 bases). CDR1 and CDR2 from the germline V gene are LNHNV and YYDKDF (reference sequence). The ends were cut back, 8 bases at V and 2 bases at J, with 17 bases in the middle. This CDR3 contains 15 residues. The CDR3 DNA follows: TGTGCCACCGGGCCCGGGGGGCCCCCCACAGATACGCAGTATTTT. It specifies CATGPGGPPTDTQYF.

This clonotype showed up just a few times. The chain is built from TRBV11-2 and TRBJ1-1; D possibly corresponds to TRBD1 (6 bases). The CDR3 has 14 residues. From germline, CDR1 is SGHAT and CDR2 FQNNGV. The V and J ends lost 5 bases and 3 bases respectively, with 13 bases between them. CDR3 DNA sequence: TGTGCCAGCAGCCGACAGGTCGCGGACACTGAAGCTTTCTTT. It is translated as CASSRQVADTEAFF.

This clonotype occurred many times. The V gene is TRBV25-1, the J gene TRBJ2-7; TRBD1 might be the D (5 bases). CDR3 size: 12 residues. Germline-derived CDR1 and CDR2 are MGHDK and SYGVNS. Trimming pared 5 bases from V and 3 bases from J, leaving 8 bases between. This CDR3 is CASSKTDYEQYF. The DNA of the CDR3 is TGTGCCAGCAGTAAGACAGACTACGAGCAGTACTTC.

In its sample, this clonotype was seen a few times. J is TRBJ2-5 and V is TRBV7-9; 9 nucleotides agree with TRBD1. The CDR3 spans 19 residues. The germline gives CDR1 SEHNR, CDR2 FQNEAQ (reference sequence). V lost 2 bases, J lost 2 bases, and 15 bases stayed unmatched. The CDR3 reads CASSLRGDRVRLPQETQYF. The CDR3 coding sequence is TGTGCCAGCAGCTTACGCGGGGACAGGGTTAGACTCCCACAAGAGACCCAGTACTTC.

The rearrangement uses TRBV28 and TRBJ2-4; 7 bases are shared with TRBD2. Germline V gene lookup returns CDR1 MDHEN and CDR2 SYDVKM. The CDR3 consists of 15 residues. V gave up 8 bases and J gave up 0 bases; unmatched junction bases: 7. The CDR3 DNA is TGTGCCAGCCTGGGGGGGAGCCTAGCCAAAAACATTCAGTACTTC. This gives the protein CASLGGSLAKNIQYF.

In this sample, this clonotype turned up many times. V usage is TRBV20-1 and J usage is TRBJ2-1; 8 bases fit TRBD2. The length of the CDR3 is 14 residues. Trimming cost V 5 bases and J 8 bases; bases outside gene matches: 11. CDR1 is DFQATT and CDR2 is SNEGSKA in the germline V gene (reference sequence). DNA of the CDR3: TGCAGTGCTCCCGGGACTAGAGGCTGGGATGAGCAGTTCTTC. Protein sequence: CSAPGTRGWDEQFF.

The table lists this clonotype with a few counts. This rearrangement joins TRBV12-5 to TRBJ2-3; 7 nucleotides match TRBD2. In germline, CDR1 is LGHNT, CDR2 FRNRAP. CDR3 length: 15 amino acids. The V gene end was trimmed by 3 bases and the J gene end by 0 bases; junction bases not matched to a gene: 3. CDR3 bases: TGTGCTAGTGGTTTTACGGGACTAAGCACAGATACGCAGTATTTT. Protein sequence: CASGFTGLSTDTQYF.

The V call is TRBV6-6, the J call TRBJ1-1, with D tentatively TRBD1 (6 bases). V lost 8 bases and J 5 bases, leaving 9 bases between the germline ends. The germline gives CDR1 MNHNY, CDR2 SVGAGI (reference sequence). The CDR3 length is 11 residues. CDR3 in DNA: TGTGCCAGCCAAGGGGGAACTGAAGCTTTCTTT. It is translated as CASQGGTEAFF.

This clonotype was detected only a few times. CDR3 in DNA: TGTGCCAGCAGCATGGACAGATTCAACGAGCAGTACTTC. Protein sequence: CASSMDRFNEQYF. The V and J genes are TRBV3-1 and TRBJ2-4; D may be TRBD1 (6 bases). The DNA end lines up better with TRBJ2-7; the J call may be wrong. CDR3 length equals 13 residues. Germline-derived CDR1 and CDR2 are LGHDT and YNNKEL (reference sequence).

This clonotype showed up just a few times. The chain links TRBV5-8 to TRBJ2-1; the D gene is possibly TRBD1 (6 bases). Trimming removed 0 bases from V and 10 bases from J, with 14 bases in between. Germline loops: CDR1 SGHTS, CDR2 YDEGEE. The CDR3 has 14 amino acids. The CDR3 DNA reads TGTGCCAGCAGCTTGGAAATGGACGGGACAGAGCAGTTCTTC. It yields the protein CASSLEMDGTEQFF.

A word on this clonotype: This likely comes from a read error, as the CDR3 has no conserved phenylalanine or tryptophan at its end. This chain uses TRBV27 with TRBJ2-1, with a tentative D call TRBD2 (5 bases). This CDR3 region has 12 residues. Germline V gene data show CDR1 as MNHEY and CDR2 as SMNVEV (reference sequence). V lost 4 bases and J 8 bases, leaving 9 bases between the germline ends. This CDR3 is CASSSASYEQFC. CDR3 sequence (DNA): TGTGCCAGCAGTTCCGCTAGCTATGAGCAGTTCTGC.

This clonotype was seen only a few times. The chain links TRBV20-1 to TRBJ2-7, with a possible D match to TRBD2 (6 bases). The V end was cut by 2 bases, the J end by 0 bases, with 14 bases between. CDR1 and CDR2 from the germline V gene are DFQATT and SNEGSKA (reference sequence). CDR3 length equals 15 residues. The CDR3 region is CSARSWRGNSYEQYF. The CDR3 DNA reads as TGCAGTGCTAGATCCTGGAGGGGCAACTCCTACGAGCAGTACTTC.

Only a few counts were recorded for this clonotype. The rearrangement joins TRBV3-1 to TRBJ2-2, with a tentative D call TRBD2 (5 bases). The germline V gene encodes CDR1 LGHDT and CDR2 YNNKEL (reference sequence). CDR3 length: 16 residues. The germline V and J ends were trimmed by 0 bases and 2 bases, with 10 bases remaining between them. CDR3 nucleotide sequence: TGTGCCAGCAGCCAAGAAGGGAGTCGCAACACCGGGGAGCTGTTTTTT. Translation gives CASSQEGSRNTGELFF.

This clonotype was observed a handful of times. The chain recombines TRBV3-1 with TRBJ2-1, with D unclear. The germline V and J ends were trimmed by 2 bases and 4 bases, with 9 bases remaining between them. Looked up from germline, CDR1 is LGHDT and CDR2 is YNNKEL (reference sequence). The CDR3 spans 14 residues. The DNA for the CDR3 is TGTGCCAGCAGCCAACTCACGTTTTACAATGAGCAGTTCTTC. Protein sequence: CASSQLTFYNEQFF.

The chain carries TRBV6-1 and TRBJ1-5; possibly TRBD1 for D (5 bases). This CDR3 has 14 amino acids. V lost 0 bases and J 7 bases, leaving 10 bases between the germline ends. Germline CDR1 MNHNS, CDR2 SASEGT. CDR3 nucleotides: TGTGCCAGCAGTGAAGCTCGAGGGACCCAGCCCCAGCATTTT. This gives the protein CASSEARGTQPQHF.